These 10 T cell receptor beta chains originate from one sample sequenced in a study of T cells after yellow fever vaccination. TCRdb independently ran MiXCR on the 5' RACE reads; one entry per CDR3 protein. The sample lists a few hundred thousand distinct CDR3 sequences; approximately 4% were seen once. Sequencing used PBMCs, obtained 5 days after the yellow fever booster vaccination. The receptors stem from a man aged 18 to 30 who received the YFV17D yellow fever vaccine.

This clonotype was counted between two and nine times. The genes are TRBV30 and TRBJ1-2; possible D gene TRBD1, 6 bases. Germline V CDR1 and CDR2: GTSNPN, SVGIG (reference sequence). V lost 4 bases and J 6 bases, leaving 15 bases between the germline ends. CDR3 length equals 13 residues. The CDR3 DNA sequence: TGTGCCTGGACTGGGGGGGGGGCAGATGGCTACACCTTC. It yields the protein CAWTGGGADGYTF. The full variable domain, with the rest looked up from reference TRBV30 and TRBJ1-2, is SQTIHQWPATLVQPVGSPLSLECTVEGTSNPNLYWYRQAAGRGLQLLFYSVGIGQISSEVPQNLSASRPQDRQFILSSKKLLLSDSGFYLCAWTGGGADGYTFGSGTRLTVV.

This rearrangement joins TRBV20-1 to TRBJ2-7; TRBD1 matches at 8 bases. CDR3 size: 16 residues. The junction had 12 bases not matched to a gene; V was cut back by 5 bases and J by 0 bases. The germline V gene encodes CDR1 DFQATT and CDR2 SNEGSKA (reference sequence). The CDR3 coding sequence is TGCAGTGCTTACGACCCCACAGGGGGGATCTCCTACGAGCAGTACTTC. It is translated as CSAYDPTGGISYEQYF.

This clonotype has a handful of counts. V is TRBV6-2 or TRBV6-3 and J is TRBJ2-7; D gene uncertain. There are 12 residues in the CDR3. Germline V gene lookup returns CDR1 MNHEY and CDR2 SVGEGT. Trimming shortened V by 7 bases and J by 0 bases, and 7 bases separated the two germline ends. CDR3 coding DNA: TGTGCCAGCACCGACAACTCCTACGAGCAGTACGTC. This gives the protein CASTDNSYEQYV.

This clonotype was seen only a few times. The chain links TRBV5-5 to TRBJ1-6; D is possibly TRBD1 (5 bases). This CDR3 contains 17 residues. Germline lookup yields CDR1 SGHKS and CDR2 YYEKEE (reference sequence). V lost 4 bases to trimming and J lost 5 bases, with 19 bases between them. The CDR3 DNA follows: TGTGCCAGCAGCCAACCTGACTACAGGACGAATAATTCACCCCTCCACTTT. Protein sequence: CASSQPDYRTNNSPLHF.

This rearrangement joins TRBV20-1 to TRBJ1-5; tentatively, D is TRBD1 (6 bases). This CDR3 is built from 17 residues. V was clipped by 3 bases and J by 0 bases, with 18 bases between them. The germline gives CDR1 DFQATT, CDR2 SNEGSKA (reference sequence). CDR3 amino acids: CSASPSGGPYSNQPQHF. In DNA form, the CDR3 reads TGCAGTGCTAGCCCGTCGGGGGGCCCCTATAGCAATCAGCCCCAGCATTTT.

In DNA, the CDR3 is TGTGCCAGCAGCTCAAGGACAGGGATGAGCGGCTACACCTTC. Its translation: CASSSRTGMSGYTF. This sequence joins TRBV9 and TRBJ1-2; TRBD1 matches at 8 bases. There are 14 residues in the CDR3. V lost 4 bases to trimming and J lost 8 bases; unmatched junction nucleotides: 10. Per the germline V gene, CDR1 is SGDLS and CDR2 is YYNGEE.

This clonotype occurred many times. The V gene is TRBV6-5, the J gene TRBJ2-1; TRBD1 matches 8 bases. V dropped 6 bases and J dropped 3; count of bases not matched to a gene: 7. CDR1 is MNHEY and CDR2 is SVGAGI in the germline V gene. CDR3 length: 15 residues. The CDR3 bases are TGTGCCAGCAGCCGAGGACAGGGCAACTACAATGAGCAGTTCTTC. This translates into CASSRGQGNYNEQFF.

The chain combines TRBV7-2 with TRBJ1-2, with 9 bases aligning to TRBD1. Germline V gene lookup returns CDR1 SGHTA and CDR2 FQGNSA. V shed 3 bases and J 5 bases; nucleotides not matched to a gene: 7. CDR3 length: 15 amino acids. CDR3 sequence: CASSFRTGVEYGYTF. As DNA, the CDR3 is TGTGCCAGCAGCTTCCGGACAGGGGTGGAGTATGGCTACACCTTC.

This clonotype was detected only a few times. The chain is built from TRBV5-1 and TRBJ1-2; tentatively, D is TRBD1 (5 bases). Germline loops: CDR1 SGHRS, CDR2 YFSETQ. This CDR3 comprises 13 residues. The V gene lost 2 bases and the J gene lost 6 bases, with 11 bases spanning the gap. The CDR3 DNA is TGCGCCAGCAGCTTTGGTGCAGGGAATGGCTACACCTTC. The encoded protein is CASSFGAGNGYTF. The full variable domain, rest sourced from reference TRBV5-1 and TRBJ1-2, is KAGVTQTPRYLIKTRGQQVTLSCSPISGHRSVSWYQQTPGQGLQFLFEYFSETQRNKGNFPGRFSGRQFSNSRSEMNVSTLELGDSALYLCASSFGAGNGYTFGSGTRLTVV.

The CDR3 sequence is CSASLEGRRGEKLFF. The CDR3 bases are TGCAGTGCTAGTCTCGAGGGTCGGAGGGGAGAAAAACTGTTTTTT. The chain carries TRBV20-1 and TRBJ1-4, with D perhaps TRBD1 (5 bases). V was trimmed by 3 bases and J by 8 bases, leaving 19 bases between them. This CDR3 region has 15 residues. The V gene's germline CDR1 is DFQATT and CDR2 SNEGSKA (reference sequence).